Each of the 29 T cell receptor beta chains below was sequenced from the same sample in a study of regulatory T cells in long-lasting Graves disease. Time point here: newly diagnosed GD, antithyroid drugs for less than 3 months. Following extraction of RNA from PBMCs, that RNA was used to make the TCR library. Investigators prepared the TCR beta libraries by applying iRepertoire HTBI primers and Arm-PCR of CDR3 regions. Via MiXCR, TCRdb re-called the multiplex PCR reads, giving one row per CDR3 protein. The data contain 550,000 to 600,000 distinct CDR3 sequences, more than 15% of them singletons. These data also formed part of another study, on T cells in Graves' hyperthyroidism and ophthalmopathy.

The specimen comprised peripheral blood mononuclear cells (PBMCs), sampled at new diagnosis, from a patient treated with antithyroid drugs. Every receptor here comes from a young man with Graves disease.

The chain is built from TRBV20-1 and TRBJ2-1; D unclear. This CDR3 has 11 residues. Germline V gene data show CDR1 as DFQATT and CDR2 as SNEGSKA (reference sequence). V was clipped by 1 base and J by 10 bases, with 8 bases between them. In DNA form, the CDR3 reads TGCAGTGCTAGAGTCACCCCCGAGCAGTTCTTC. Its protein is CSARVTPEQFF.

This clonotype was found many times. The chain uses TRBV30 and TRBJ2-3; tentatively, D is TRBD1 or TRBD2 (5 bases each). Trimming left V 7 bases short and J 2 bases short, with 22 bases between. The germline gives CDR1 GTSNPN, CDR2 SVGIG (reference sequence). The CDR3 covers 16 residues. The CDR3 bases are TGTGCCTCCATTAAATACCTGGGACCTCACACAGATACGCAGTATTTT. Translated, it gives CASIKYLGPHTDTQYF. Full variable domain (outside the CDR3, taken from reference TRBV30 and TRBJ2-3): SQTIHQWPATLVQPVGSPLSLECTVEGTSNPNLYWYRQAAGRGLQLLFYSVGIGQISSEVPQNLSASRPQDRQFILSSKKLLLSDSGFYLCASIKYLGPHTDTQYFGPGTRLTVL.

The rearrangement uses TRBV18 and TRBJ1-1; D is unclear. The CDR3 totals 12 residues. The germline V gene encodes CDR1 KGHSH and CDR2 LQKENI. Trimming removed 5 bases at V and 5 bases at J, with 9 bases between. The CDR3 loop is CASSTPGTEAFF. In DNA, the CDR3 is TGTGCCAGCTCAACCCCCGGGACTGAAGCTTTCTTT.

The rearrangement joins TRBV25-1 to TRBJ2-1; 8 nucleotides match TRBD1. J gave up 4 bases and V 6 bases, and 5 bases lay outside the gene matches. This CDR3 region has 14 residues. CDR1 and CDR2 (germline): MGHDK, SYGVNS. CDR3 sequence: CASRGTGWYNEQFF. CDR3 DNA: TGTGCCAGCAGGGGGACAGGCTGGTACAATGAGCAGTTCTTC. Variable domain in full (rest from reference TRBV25-1 and TRBJ2-1): EADIYQTPRYLVIGTGKKITLECSQTMGHDKMYWYQQDPGMELHLIHYSYGVNSTEKGDLSSESTVSRIRTEHFPLTLESARPSHTSQYLCASRGTGWYNEQFFGPGTRLTVL.

The chain joins TRBV9 to TRBJ2-5; 10 bases map to TRBD2. CDR3 length: 16 amino acids. V dropped 0 bases and J dropped 5; count of bases not matched to a gene: 7. Germline CDR1 is SGDLS and CDR2 is YYNGEE. CDR3 protein: CASSVGSGRAVETQYF. CDR3 nucleotide sequence: TGTGCCAGCAGCGTAGGCAGCGGGAGGGCTGTGGAGACCCAGTACTTC.

The sample holds many counts of this clonotype. The chain employs TRBV29-1 and TRBJ2-7, with 10 bases fitting TRBD1. After removal of 7 bases from V and 2 bases from J, the junction contained 5 bases not matched to a gene. From germline, CDR1 is SQVTM and CDR2 ANQGSEA. This CDR3 comprises 13 residues. The CDR3 nucleotides read TGCAGCGGGGGACAGGGGAAGACCTACGAGCAGTACTTC. It specifies CSGGQGKTYEQYF.

This clonotype occurred many times. This chain joins TRBV2 and TRBJ2-2; 7 nucleotides match TRBD2. The CDR3 extends over 14 amino acids. The J segment lost 5 bases and the V segment lost 6 bases, leaving 6 bases of the junction unmatched. The germline CDR1 and CDR2 sequences are SNHLY and FYNNEI. CDR3 protein: CASRVASGTGELFF. DNA for the CDR3: TGTGCCAGCAGGGTGGCTAGCGGAACCGGGGAGCTGTTTTTT.

This chain links TRBV14 with TRBJ2-2; possibly TRBD1 for D (6 bases). Trimming removed 2 bases at V and 3 bases at J, with 16 bases between. This CDR3 has 17 residues. Germline V gene data show CDR1 as SGHDN and CDR2 as FVKESK. The CDR3 DNA is TGTGCCAGCAGCCAATATACAGGGCTGGGGTACACCGGGGAGCTGTTTTTT. Translated: CASSQYTGLGYTGELFF. Combining the CDR3 with reference TRBV14 and TRBJ2-2 gives the whole variable domain EAGVTQFPSHSVIEKGQTVTLRCDPISGHDNLYWYRRVMGKEIKFLLHFVKESKQDESGMPNNRFLAERTGGTYSTLKVQPAELEDSGVYFCASSQYTGLGYTGELFFGEGSRLTVL.

This clonotype was counted many times. The rearrangement uses TRBV11-2 and TRBJ2-7, with D possibly matching TRBD2 (7 bases). The CDR3 runs 14 residues. Germline V gene sequence: CDR1 SGHAT, CDR2 FQNNGV. V was pared by 1 base and J by 4 bases, with 11 bases between. The CDR3 DNA follows: TGTGCCAGCAGCTTAGGGCGGGGGCTTTACGAGCAGTACTTC. It yields the protein CASSLGRGLYEQYF.

Comments on this clonotype: A much larger clone differs by one base, so this may be a read error. The rearrangement links TRBV12-3 or TRBV12-4 to TRBJ2-5; D ambiguous. This CDR3 is built from 14 residues. Trimming shortened V by 7 bases and J by 1 base, and 13 bases separated the two germline ends. CDR3 sequence reads: CASNTEDRQETQYF. CDR3 coding DNA: TGTGCCAGCAATACAGAGGACCGCCAAGAGACCCAGTACTTC.

This chain connects TRBV6-1 to TRBJ1-4; D perhaps matches TRBD1 (6 bases). The CDR3 sequence is 14 residues long. Trimming took 8 bases from V and 8 from J, leaving 18 bases between them. The germline CDR1 and CDR2 sequences are MNHNS and SASEGT. DNA for the CDR3: TGTGCCAGCTGGAATTGGGCAGGGGACGAAAAACTGTTTTTT. It specifies CASWNWAGDEKLFF.

This clonotype showed up just a few times. V gene TRBV30 combines with J gene TRBJ2-2; the D gene is possibly TRBD2 (5 bases). From germline, CDR1 is GTSNPN and CDR2 SVGIG (reference sequence). The length of the CDR3 is 13 residues. Trimming removed 3 bases at V and 5 bases at J, with 10 bases between. The CDR3 DNA is TGTGCCTGGAGAATTGGGAGAACCGGGGAGCTGTTTTTT. This gives the protein CAWRIGRTGELFF.

In its sample, this clonotype was seen many times. The CDR3 spells CASSQDPSYEQYF. In nucleotides, the CDR3 is TGTGCCAGCAGCCAAGATCCATCCTACGAGCAGTACTTC. This sequence joins TRBV3-1 and TRBJ2-7; D is ambiguous. The V gene's germline CDR1 is LGHDT and CDR2 YNNKEL (reference sequence). The CDR3 sequence is 13 residues long. V dropped 0 bases and J dropped 1 base, with 4 bases sitting between them.

This clonotype has a count of ten or more. The chain carries TRBV5-1 and TRBJ2-3; no clear D. Germline V CDR1 and CDR2: SGHRS, YFSETQ. V dropped 4 bases and J dropped 7 bases, with 10 bases sitting between them. The CDR3 is 12 residues long. The CDR3 nucleotides read TGCGCCAGCAGCGCCCGGTCGAATACGCAGTATTTT. It yields the protein CASSARSNTQYF.

This clonotype was counted many times. This chain joins TRBV5-1 and TRBJ2-5, with D perhaps being TRBD1 or TRBD2 (5 bases each). The CDR3 spans 14 residues. Trimming removed 6 bases from V and 2 bases from J, with 14 bases in between. From germline, CDR1 is SGHRS and CDR2 YFSETQ. The CDR3: CASKRTGAQETQYF. In DNA, the CDR3 is TGCGCCAGCAAAAGAACCGGGGCACAAGAGACCCAGTACTTC.

In this sample, this clonotype turned up many times. The V call is TRBV3-1, the J call TRBJ2-1; 8 nucleotides line up with TRBD2. The CDR3 runs to 16 residues. In germline, CDR1 is LGHDT, CDR2 YNNKEL (reference sequence). Unmatched junction bases numbered 6, after V lost 3 bases and J lost 2 bases. As DNA, the CDR3 is TGTGCCAGCAGCCATAAGCGGGAGAGCCCCTACAATGAGCAGTTCTTC. Protein sequence: CASSHKRESPYNEQFF.

This rearrangement joins TRBV6-2 or TRBV6-3 to TRBJ2-1; TRBD2 matches 10 bases. The V gene's germline CDR1 is MNHEY and CDR2 SVGEGT. The junction had 4 bases not matched to a gene; V was cut back by 4 bases and J by 7 bases. The CDR3 covers 14 residues. CDR3 protein: CASSLAGGKNEQFF. DNA for the CDR3: TGTGCCAGCAGTTTAGCGGGAGGTAAGAATGAGCAGTTCTTC.

Only one count was recorded for this clonotype. CDR3 bases: TGCGCCAGCAGCCAAAAGGGGGGACAGTTCAGCACTGAAGCTTTCTTT. Translation: CASSQKGGQFSTEAFF. The chain couples TRBV4-1 to TRBJ1-1; 7 nucleotides align to TRBD1. CDR3 size: 16 residues. Losses at the gene ends were 2 bases for V and 4 bases for J; bases not matched to a gene: 10. Per the germline V gene, CDR1 is MGHRA and CDR2 is YSYEKL.

This clonotype was found many times. The chain carries TRBV20-1 and TRBJ2-2; no definite D call. V was clipped by 0 bases and J by 1 base, with 9 bases between them. The CDR3 contains 15 residues. CDR1 DFQATT and CDR2 SNEGSKA come from the germline V gene (reference sequence). The CDR3 DNA follows: TGCAGTGCTAGAGATGGCGAGCGGAACACCGGGGAGCTGTTTTTT. Its protein product is CSARDGERNTGELFF.

J is TRBJ2-1 and V is TRBV7-8, with D hard to call. The CDR3 runs 15 residues. The V end was cut by 3 bases, the J end by 4 bases, with 13 bases between. CDR1 is SGHVS, CDR2 FQNEAQ, per germline. CDR3 residues: CASSFGHYRYNEQFF. For the CDR3, the DNA is TGTGCCAGCAGCTTCGGGCACTATCGTTACAATGAGCAGTTCTTC.

This chain joins TRBV5-1 and TRBJ2-2; no clear D gene. Trimming shortened V by 4 bases and J by 4 bases, and 11 bases separated the two germline ends. This CDR3 spans 14 amino acids. Germline V gene sequence: CDR1 SGHRS, CDR2 YFSETQ. The DNA of the CDR3 is TGCGCCAGCAGCGTGGACGGAGTCACCGGGGAGCTGTTTTTT. Translating gives CASSVDGVTGELFF.

This chain links TRBV5-1 with TRBJ2-7; 9 nucleotides match TRBD1. The CDR3 contains 16 residues. V was clipped by 4 bases and J by 0 bases; unmatched bases: 8. Germline V lookup: CDR1 SGHRS, CDR2 YFSETQ. The CDR3 nucleotides are TGCGCCAGCAGCCCAGGGGACAGGGTTTCCTCCTACGAGCAGTACTTC. Translation gives CASSPGDRVSSYEQYF.

This clonotype was seen many times. The J gene is TRBJ2-3, the V gene TRBV6-1; 9 bases agree with TRBD2. The V gene's germline CDR1 is MNHNS and CDR2 SASEGT. CDR3 length: 17 residues. V lost 0 bases to trimming and J lost 5 bases; unmatched junction nucleotides: 9. The CDR3 spells CASSEAGGLAGLDTQYF. The CDR3 coding sequence is TGTGCCAGCAGTGAAGCGGGGGGGCTAGCGGGACTAGATACGCAGTATTTT.

This clonotype was counted a few times. This chain joins TRBV13 and TRBJ1-1; D gene ambiguous. Trimming cost V 5 bases and J 1 base, with 14 bases left between them. This CDR3 comprises 15 residues. Germline-derived CDR1 and CDR2 are PRHDT and FYEKMQ (reference sequence). CDR3 DNA: TGTGCCAGCAGCCCAAGACGGACGGGGAACACTGAAGCTTTCTTT. The encoded protein is CASSPRRTGNTEAFF.

In the case of this clonotype: Possible read error: a much larger clone is one base away. The chain recombines TRBV6-2 or TRBV6-3 with TRBJ2-2; perhaps TRBD1 as D (5 bases). CDR1 is MNHEY and CDR2 is SVGEGT in the germline V gene. The CDR3 is made up of 15 amino acids. CDR3 amino acids: CAGSKASREPGELFF. The CDR3 nucleotides read TGTGCCGGCAGTAAAGCCTCCAGGGAACCCGGGGAGCTGTTTTTT.

This chain uses TRBV29-1 with TRBJ1-1; D remains ambiguous. Trimming removed 6 bases at V and 1 base at J, with 9 bases between. This CDR3 is built from 12 residues. The germline V gene has CDR1 SQVTM and CDR2 ANQGSEA. CDR3 coding DNA: TGCAGCGTCCGTTTCACGAACACTGAAGCTTTCTTT. Protein sequence: CSVRFTNTEAFF.

This clonotype was detected ten times or more. The CDR3 loop is CASSDVYGPVFF. CDR3 nucleotide sequence: TGTGCCAGCAGTGACGTTTATGGTCCGGTGTTTTTT. The chain is built from TRBV2 and TRBJ1-4; D ambiguous. There are 12 residues in the CDR3. Germline CDR1 is SNHLY and CDR2 is FYNNEI. Trimming took 3 bases from V and 15 from J, leaving 14 bases between them.

J is TRBJ2-3 and V is TRBV20-1; 13 nucleotides agree with TRBD2. The CDR3 is made up of 17 amino acids. CDR1 and CDR2 from the germline V gene are DFQATT and SNEGSKA (reference sequence). The ends lost 1 base at V and 4 bases at J; junction bases unmatched: 8. CDR3 region: CSARATSGRVRADTQYF. The CDR3 DNA follows: TGCAGTGCTAGAGCCACTAGCGGGAGGGTGAGGGCAGATACGCAGTATTTT.

The rearrangement joins TRBV11-2 to TRBJ2-1, with unresolved D. The CDR3 spans 16 residues. Trimming removed 5 bases from V and 9 bases from J, with 23 bases in between. From germline, CDR1 is SGHAT and CDR2 FQNNGV. CDR3: CASSPEINYGSGEQFF. As DNA, the CDR3 is TGTGCCAGCAGCCCGGAGATCAATTACGGGTCGGGTGAGCAGTTCTTC.